This is a list of T cell receptor beta chains from one sample in a study of breast tumors, draining lymph nodes, adjacent tissues. Each CDR3 protein is one row after TCRdb ran MiXCR on the multiplex PCR reads. The repertoire holds some 230,000 distinct CDR3 sequences, with under 35% as singletons. The specimen was axillary lymph node tissue. The receptors stem from a female donor with breast cancer. Some clones in this sample may be carry-over from other donors' samples. The CDR3 runs from the conserved cysteine through the conserved F or W. A D gene is named only where the DNA matches it firmly. Clone sizes are given selectively: once, few, many, or a class where the clone is expanded.

TRBJ2-5 many TRBV6-5 TRBD2 TGTGCCAGCAGTCCGACTAGCGGGAGGGTGAGCGCGGAGACCCAGTACTTC CASSPTSGRVSAETQYF
TRBJ2-7 many TRBV12-3/TRBV12-4 TRBD1 TGTGCCAGCAGTCGGACAGGCCTCGAGCAGTACTTC CASSRTGLEQYF
TRBJ2-3 many TRBV2 . TGTGCCAGCAGTCCACAGGGTGTTGGGACAGATACGCAGTATTTT CASSPQGVGTDTQYF
TRBJ2-1 . TRBV15 . TGTGCCACCAGCAGACACCCGGGCCTGGGGAATGAGCAGTTCTTC CATSRHPGLGNEQFF
TRBJ2-5 . TRBV2 TRBD1 TGTGCCATAAGACAGGGAACCTTCCAAGAGACCCAGTACTTC CAIRQGTFQETQYF
TRBJ2-2 many TRBV5-1 TRBD1 TGCGCCAGCAGCTACCGCCCCGACAGGGGGTCCGGGGAGCTGTTTTTT CASSYRPDRGSGELFF
TRBJ1-2 many TRBV6-1 . TGTGCCAGCAGGATAAGGGATTGGTTCGATGGCTACACCTTC CASRIRDWFDGYTF
TRBJ1-2 . TRBV6-1 . TGTGCCAGCAGTGAGATGGGTCACTATGGCTACACCTTC CASSEMGHYGYTF
TRBJ2-6 . TRBV9 TRBD2 TGTGCCAGCAGCTTCCCGGGGGGCAACGTCCTGACTTTC CASSFPGGNVLTF
TRBJ1-5 . TRBV20-1 TRBD1 TGCAGTGCTTCTACAGGGGGTAGTCAGCCCCAGCATTTT CSASTGGSQPQHF
TRBJ1-5 . TRBV28 . TGTGCCAGCAGTTTACTATCTCAGCCCCAGCATTTT CASSLLSQPQHF
TRBJ2-4 . TRBV6-4 TRBD2 TGTGCCAGCAGCCCTAGCGGGAACATTCAGTACTTC CASSPSGNIQYF
TRBJ1-3 once TRBV20-1 . TGCAGTGCTAGAGAAGGGAGACAAAGGGGCGGTAACTATGGCTACACCATATATTTT CSAREGRQRGGNYGYTIYF
TRBJ1-3 . TRBV5-1 . TGCGCCAGCAGCTTGGGGGGGAACTATGGCTACACCATATATTTT CASSLGGNYGYTIYF
TRBJ2-5 many TRBV11-3 TRBD2 TGTGCCAGCAGCTACTCGGGACTAGTCCAAGAGACCCAGTACTTC CASSYSGLVQETQYF
TRBJ1-5 . TRBV7-9 . TGTGCCAGCAGCTTAGGTCGGACAATCGATAGCAATCAGCCCCAGCATTTT CASSLGRTIDSNQPQHF
TRBJ1-6 . TRBV2 . TGTGCCAGCAGTGGCCGGAGACAGGCGGGTTCCCCCCTCCACTTT CASSGRRQAGSPLHF
TRBJ2-2 few TRBV27 . TGTGCCAGCAGGCCGGTGGGACGAACAGCGATGGAAACCGGGGAGCTGTTTTTT CASRPVGRTAMETGELFF
TRBJ2-7 many TRBV4-3 . TGCGCCAGCAGCCAAGAGCGACTATTGGGCGAGCAGTACTTC CASSQERLLGEQYF
TRBJ2-1 . TRBV2 TRBD2 TGTGCCAGCAGTGAACGGGGGGGCCATGAGCAGTTCTTC CASSERGGHEQFF
TRBJ2-3 . TRBV29-1 . TGCAGCTTGGCAGATACGCAGTATTTT CSLADTQYF
TRBJ2-3 . TRBV6-4 TRBD1 TGTGCCAGCAGTGCTACGACAGGGCGAGACACAGATACGCAGTATTTT CASSATTGRDTDTQYF
TRBJ2-2 many TRBV19 TRBD1 TGTGCCAGTAGCCTTCCGGGACAGGGGTCCACCGGGGAGCTGTTTTTT CASSLPGQGSTGELFF
TRBJ2-1 many TRBV4-1 TRBD1 TGCGCCAGCAGCGGGACAGCCAACAATGAGCAGTTCTTC CASSGTANNEQFF
TRBJ1-2 many TRBV9 . TGTGCCAGCAGCGTAGACCCCACAGGGAGCTATGGCTACACCTTC CASSVDPTGSYGYTF
TRBJ2-7 . TRBV19 TRBD1 TGTGCCAGTAGGGACAGGGGTTACCACCTCTGCACCGTTTCCTACGAGCAGTACTTC CASRDRGYHLCTVSYEQYF
TRBJ2-1 few TRBV12-3/TRBV12-4 TRBD2 TGTGCCAGCAGTTTCGCCGGACTAGCGCTATACAATGAGCAGTTCTTC CASSFAGLALYNEQFF
TRBJ2-6 . TRBV9 TRBD2 TGTGCCAGCAGCGGTCTCCCTGGGGGGGATGGTAGGGCTAACGTCCTGACTTTC CASSGLPGGDGRANVLTF
TRBJ1-4 many TRBV9 . TGTGCCAGCAGCCCCCAGGGAAATGAAAAACTGTTTTTT CASSPQGNEKLFF
TRBJ2-3 . TRBV19 TRBD1 TGTGCCAGTAGTAAGGGGACAGGGCAAGCGGATGCGCAGTATTTT CASSKGTGQADAQYF
TRBJ2-7 many TRBV20-1 . TGCAGTGCTAGAAGGGGGTCTTACGAGCAGTACTTC CSARRGSYEQYF
TRBJ2-2 . TRBV27 TRBD2 TGTGCCAGCAGCTTCCTACTAGCGGGAGAGGGCACCGGGGAGCTGTTTTTT CASSFLLAGEGTGELFF
TRBJ1-2 . TRBV20-1 TRBD1 TGCAGTGCCGCTGGGACAGGGGATGATGGCTACACCTTC CSAAGTGDDGYTF
TRBJ2-1 few TRBV6-6 . TGTGCCAGCAGTTACACCGACAGTTCCTACAATGAGCAGTTCTTC CASSYTDSSYNEQFF
TRBJ2-3 many TRBV7-9 TRBD2 TGTGCCAGCAGACTAGCGGGAGATACGCAGTATTTT CASRLAGDTQYF
TRBJ1-2 many TRBV30 TRBD1 TGTGCCTGGAGTGTGGACAGGCGTAACTATGGCTACACCTTC CAWSVDRRNYGYTF
TRBJ2-2 many TRBV7-2 . TGTGCCAGCAGCTTATCGGGCGGGTCGAACACCGGGGAGCTGTTTTTT CASSLSGGSNTGELFF
TRBJ2-2 once TRBV5-1 . TGCGCCAGCAGTTTGGGCCTCAGGTCGGGAGGGGAGCTGTTTTTT CASSLGLRSGGELFF
TRBJ2-3 . TRBV7-8 . TGTGCCAGCAGCTTAATCGGGACACCCGATTTCGGGATACGCAAGGTAGCGCAGTATTTT CASSLIGTPDFGIRKVAQYF
TRBJ2-1 . TRBV7-9 . TGTGCCAGCAGCTTAGAGGGGACAACGAATGAGCAGTTCTTC CASSLEGTTNEQFF
TRBJ1-6 few TRBV6-2/TRBV6-3 . TGTGCCAGCAGTTACCGCACCGGGGGTCCGAATCGACTATTTTCACCCCTCCACTTT CASSYRTGGPNRLFSPLHF
TRBJ2-1 many TRBV5-4 TRBD2 TGTGCCAGCAGCTTAGGGACTAGCACTTTCGATGAGCAGTTCTTC CASSLGTSTFDEQFF
TRBJ2-5 many TRBV2 . TGTGCCAGTGCCGGGGGCGGGATGGAAGAGACCCAGTACTTC CASAGGGMEETQYF
TRBJ2-3 many TRBV9 TRBD1 TGTGCCAGCAGCCGCACACAGGGGGAGCCCGCAGATACGCAGTATTTT CASSRTQGEPADTQYF
TRBJ2-5 . TRBV29-1 TRBD1 TGTGCCAGCAGCTTAGTATTCCGGAGCAGGGGGTTGGGACAGGGTCATGAGACCCAGTACTTC CASSLVFRSRGLGQGHETQYF
TRBJ1-2 . TRBV5-1 . TGCGCCAGCAGCTTGGCCCTTGGGGGAGATGGCTACACCTTC CASSLALGGDGYTF
TRBJ1-1 . TRBV7-9 . TGTGCCAGCAGCTTAGGGGTGAGGGCAGAAGCTTTCTTT CASSLGVRAEAFF
TRBJ2-1 . TRBV11-3 . TGTGCCAGCAGCTTAGATTCGGGATCCAATGAGCAGTTCTTC CASSLDSGSNEQFF
TRBJ2-3 many TRBV7-6 TRBD1 TGTGCCAGCAGCTTAGAACCATCCGGGACAGGGTACACAGATACGCAGTATTTT CASSLEPSGTGYTDTQYF
TRBJ2-3 many TRBV29-1 . TGCAGCGTTGACCCACAGGAGTTCCGCACAGATACGCAGTATTTT CSVDPQEFRTDTQYF
TRBJ1-2 few TRBV7-8 TRBD1 TGTGCCAGCAGCTTAGAAAGGGGGACAGGGGTTGGCTACCCCTTC CASSLERGTGVGYPF
TRBJ2-1 many TRBV20-1 . TGCAGTGCTGCCCGCCGAAGGGGGAATGAGCAGTTCTTC CSAARRRGNEQFF
TRBJ2-5 many TRBV24-1 . TGTGCCACCAGTGATCCAGGGGGGTCGGAGACCCAGTACTTC CATSDPGGSETQYF